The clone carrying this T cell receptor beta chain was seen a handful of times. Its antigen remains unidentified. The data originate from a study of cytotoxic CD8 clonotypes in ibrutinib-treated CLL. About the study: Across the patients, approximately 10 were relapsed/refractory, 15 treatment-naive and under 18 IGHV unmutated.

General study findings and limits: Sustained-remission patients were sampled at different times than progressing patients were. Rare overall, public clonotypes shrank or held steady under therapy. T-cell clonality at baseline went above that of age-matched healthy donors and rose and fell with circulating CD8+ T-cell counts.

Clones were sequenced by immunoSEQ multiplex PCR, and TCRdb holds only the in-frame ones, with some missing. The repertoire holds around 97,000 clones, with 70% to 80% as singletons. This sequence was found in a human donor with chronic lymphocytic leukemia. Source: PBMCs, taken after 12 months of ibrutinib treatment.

CDR3 bases: TGTGCCAGCAGTGATACAGGGGTCCGTGGAAACACCATATATTTT. As protein: CASSDTGVRGNTIYF. The rearrangement uses TRBV6-1 and TRBJ1-3, with 7 bases fitting TRBD1. The CDR3 loop spans 15 amino acids. After removal of 3 bases from V and 3 bases from J, the junction contained 5 bases not matched to a gene. Germline CDR1 reads MNHNS; CDR2 reads SASEGT.